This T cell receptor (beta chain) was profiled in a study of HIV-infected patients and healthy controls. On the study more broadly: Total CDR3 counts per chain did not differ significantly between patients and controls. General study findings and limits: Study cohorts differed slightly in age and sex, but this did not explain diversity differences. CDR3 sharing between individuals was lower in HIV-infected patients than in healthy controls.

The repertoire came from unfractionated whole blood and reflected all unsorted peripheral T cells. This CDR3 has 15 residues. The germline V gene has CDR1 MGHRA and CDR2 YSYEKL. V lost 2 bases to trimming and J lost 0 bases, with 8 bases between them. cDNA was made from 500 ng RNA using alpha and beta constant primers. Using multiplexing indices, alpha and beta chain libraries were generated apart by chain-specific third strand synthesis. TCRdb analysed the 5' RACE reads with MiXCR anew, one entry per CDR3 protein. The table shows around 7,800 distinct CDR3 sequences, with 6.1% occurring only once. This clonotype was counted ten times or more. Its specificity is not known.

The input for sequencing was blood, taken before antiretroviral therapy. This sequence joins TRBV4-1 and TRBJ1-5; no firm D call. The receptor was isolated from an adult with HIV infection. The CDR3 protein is CASSQLDTSNQPQHF. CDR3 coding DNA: TGCGCCAGCAGCCAACTTGACACTAGCAATCAGCCCCAGCATTTT.